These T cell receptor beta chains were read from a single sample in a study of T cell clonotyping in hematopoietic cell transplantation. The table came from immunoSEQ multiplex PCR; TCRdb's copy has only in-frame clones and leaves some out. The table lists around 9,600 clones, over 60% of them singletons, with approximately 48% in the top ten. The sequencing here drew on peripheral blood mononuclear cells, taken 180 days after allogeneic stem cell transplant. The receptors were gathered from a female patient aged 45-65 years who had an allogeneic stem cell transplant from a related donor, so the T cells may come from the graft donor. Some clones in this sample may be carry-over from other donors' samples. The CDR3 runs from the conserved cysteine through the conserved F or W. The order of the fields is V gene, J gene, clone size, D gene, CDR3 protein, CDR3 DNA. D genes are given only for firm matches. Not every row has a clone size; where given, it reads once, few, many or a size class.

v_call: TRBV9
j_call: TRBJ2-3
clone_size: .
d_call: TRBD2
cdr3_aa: CASSVQVAGNTDTQYF
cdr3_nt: TGTGCCAGCAGCGTCCAAGTAGCGGGGAACACAGATACGCAGTATTTT

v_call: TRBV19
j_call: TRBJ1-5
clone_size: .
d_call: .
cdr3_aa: CASSIQGGAGNQPQHF
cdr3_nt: TGTGCCAGTAGTATCCAGGGAGGTGCCGGCAATCAGCCCCAGCATTTT

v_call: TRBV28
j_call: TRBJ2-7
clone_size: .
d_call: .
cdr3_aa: CASGTGSPAYF
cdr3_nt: TGTGCCAGCGGTACCGGGTCCCCGGCGTACTTC

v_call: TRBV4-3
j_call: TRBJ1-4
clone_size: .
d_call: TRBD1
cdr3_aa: CASSQEVQGGEKLFF
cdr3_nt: TGCGCCAGCAGCCAGGAGGTACAGGGGGGAGAAAAACTGTTTTTT

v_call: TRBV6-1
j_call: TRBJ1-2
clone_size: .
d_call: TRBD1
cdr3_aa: CASSEVQGANYGYGYTF
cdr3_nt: TGTGCCAGCAGTGAAGTACAGGGGGCGAATTACGGCTATGGCTACACCTTC

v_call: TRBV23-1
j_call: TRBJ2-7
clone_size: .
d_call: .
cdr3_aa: CASSQLVRYTRGYEQYF
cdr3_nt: TGCGCCAGCAGTCAGTTAGTTCGGTATACTCGAGGGTACGAGCAGTACTTC

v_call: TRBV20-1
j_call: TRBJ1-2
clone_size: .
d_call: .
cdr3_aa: CSVELNYGYTF
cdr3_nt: TGCAGTGTGGAGTTAAACTATGGCTACACCTTC

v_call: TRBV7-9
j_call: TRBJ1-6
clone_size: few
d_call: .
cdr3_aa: CASTTGGSPLHF
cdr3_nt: TGTGCCAGCACCACCGGGGGTTCACCCCTCCACTTT

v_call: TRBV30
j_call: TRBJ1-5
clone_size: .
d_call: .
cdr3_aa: CAWSSPRVFGNQPQHF
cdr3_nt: TGTGCCTGGAGTTCCCCCAGGGTATTTGGGAATCAGCCCCAGCATTTT

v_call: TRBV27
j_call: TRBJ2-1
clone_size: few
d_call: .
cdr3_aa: CASSPLGGAVGNEQFF
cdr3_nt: TGTGCCAGCAGTCCTCTGGGGGGGGCCGTGGGGAATGAGCAGTTCTTC

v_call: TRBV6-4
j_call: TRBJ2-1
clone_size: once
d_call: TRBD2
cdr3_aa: CASSEDGGAYNEQFF
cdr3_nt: TGTGCCAGCAGTGAAGACGGGGGGGCCTACAATGAGCAGTTCTTC

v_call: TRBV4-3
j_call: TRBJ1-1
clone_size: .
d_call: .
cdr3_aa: CASSQFTADEAFF
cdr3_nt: TGCGCCAGCAGCCAGTTTACAGCGGATGAAGCTTTCTTT

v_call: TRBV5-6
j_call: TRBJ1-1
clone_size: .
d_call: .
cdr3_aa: CASEGWGDTEAFF
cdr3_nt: TGTGCCAGCGAGGGGTGGGGAGACACTGAAGCTTTCTTT

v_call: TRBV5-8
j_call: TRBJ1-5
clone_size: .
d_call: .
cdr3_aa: CASSGNRIPNQPQHF
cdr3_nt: TGTGCCAGCAGCGGAAACAGAATCCCCAATCAGCCCCAGCATTTT

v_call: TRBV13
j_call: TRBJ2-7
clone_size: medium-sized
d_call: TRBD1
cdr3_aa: CASSSTGAYEQYF
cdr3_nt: TGTGCCAGCAGCTCAACAGGGGCCTACGAGCAGTACTTC

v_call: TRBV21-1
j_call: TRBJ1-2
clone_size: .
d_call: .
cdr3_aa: CASSNSRQVYGYTF
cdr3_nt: TGTGCCAGCAGCAATTCAAGACAAGTCTATGGCTACACCTTC

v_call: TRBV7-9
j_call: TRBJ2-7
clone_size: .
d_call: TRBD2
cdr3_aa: CASSRGLLAGGHNLEQYF
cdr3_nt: TGTGCCAGCAGCCGTGGACTACTAGCGGGGGGGCATAATCTCGAGCAGTACTTC

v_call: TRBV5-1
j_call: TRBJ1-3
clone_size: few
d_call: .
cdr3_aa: CASSLAGPRYGNTIYF
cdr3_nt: TGCGCCAGCAGCTTGGCGGGGCCGAGGTATGGAAACACCATATATTTT

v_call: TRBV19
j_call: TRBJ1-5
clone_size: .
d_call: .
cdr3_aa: CASSMGGRSNQPQHF
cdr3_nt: TGTGCCAGTAGTATGGGGGGACGAAGCAATCAGCCCCAGCATTTT

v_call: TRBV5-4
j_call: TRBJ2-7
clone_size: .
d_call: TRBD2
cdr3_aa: CASSFLAGEQYF
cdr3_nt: TGTGCCAGCAGCTTCCTAGCGGGGGAGCAGTACTTC

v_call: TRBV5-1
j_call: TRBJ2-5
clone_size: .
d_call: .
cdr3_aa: CASSLTGQNQETQYF
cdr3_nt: TGCGCCAGCAGCCTGACCGGACAGAACCAAGAGACCCAGTACTTC